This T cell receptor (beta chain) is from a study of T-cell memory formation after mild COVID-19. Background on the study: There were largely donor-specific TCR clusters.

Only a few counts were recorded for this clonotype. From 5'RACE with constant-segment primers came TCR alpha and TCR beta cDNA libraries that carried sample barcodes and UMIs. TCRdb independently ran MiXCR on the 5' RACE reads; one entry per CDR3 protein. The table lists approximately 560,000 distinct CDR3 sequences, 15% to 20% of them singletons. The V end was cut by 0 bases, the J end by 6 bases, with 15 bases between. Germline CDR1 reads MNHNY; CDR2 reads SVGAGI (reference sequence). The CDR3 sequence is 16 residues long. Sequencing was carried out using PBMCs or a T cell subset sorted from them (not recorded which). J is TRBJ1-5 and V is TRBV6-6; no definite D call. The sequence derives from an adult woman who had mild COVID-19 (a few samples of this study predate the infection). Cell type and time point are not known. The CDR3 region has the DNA TGTGCCAGCAGTTACTCGGCCCCGGGTCGGGGTCAGCCCCAGCATTTT. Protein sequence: CASSYSAPGRGQPQHF.